These 11 T cell receptor beta chains share one sample of origin, sequenced in a study of Tregs in tolerant kidney transplant recipients. Clones were sequenced by immunoSEQ multiplex PCR, and TCRdb holds only the in-frame ones, with some missing. The sample has under 300,000 clones, about 80% seen once. Input material: CD4+ T cells from blood. These receptors all come from a human donor in good health.

The chain couples TRBV10-1 to TRBJ2-5; D not certain. Trimming left V 0 bases short and J 2 bases short, with 7 bases between. This CDR3 has 14 amino acids. Germline V lookup: CDR1 WNHNN, CDR2 SYGVQD (reference sequence). The CDR3 DNA reads as TGCGCCAGCAGTGAGTCAGGGCGACAAGAGACCCAGTACTTC. Its translation is CASSESGRQETQYF.

V usage is TRBV6-5 and J usage is TRBJ2-5; D may be TRBD2 (5 bases). Germline V gene lookup returns CDR1 MNHEY and CDR2 SVGAGI. The CDR3 is 16 amino acids. Trimming took 0 bases from V and 0 from J, leaving 11 bases between them. The CDR3 region is CASSYSSRGNQETQYF. The CDR3 region has the DNA TGTGCCAGCAGTTACTCTTCAAGAGGGAACCAAGAGACCCAGTACTTC.

CDR3: CSVETRGPWHEFF. Here the CDR3 DNA reads TGCAGCGTTGAGACCAGGGGGCCGTGGCATGAGTTCTTC. This chain connects TRBV29-1 to TRBJ2-1; 8 bases line up with TRBD1. The CDR3 is 13 amino acids. The V gene's germline CDR1 is SQVTM and CDR2 ANQGSEA. The junction had 12 bases not matched to a gene; V was cut back by 3 bases and J by 14 bases.

The chain combines TRBV9 with TRBJ1-1; D not certain. CDR1 is SGDLS and CDR2 is YYNGEE in the germline V gene. The CDR3 runs 16 residues. Trimming shortened V by 1 base and J by 3 bases, and 16 bases separated the two germline ends. The CDR3 bases are TGTGCCAGCAGCGTACAAGGTCGTGGGATCGACACTGAAGCTTTCTTT. It codes for CASSVQGRGIDTEAFF.

V usage is TRBV27 and J usage is TRBJ2-6; TRBD1 matches 8 bases. CDR3 length: 17 amino acids. Germline V gives CDR1 MNHEY, CDR2 SMNVEV (reference sequence). Losses at the gene ends were 7 bases for V and 0 bases for J; bases not matched to a gene: 8. Here the CDR3 DNA reads TGTGCCAGCACCGCAGGGACAGGCAGCTCTGGGGCCAACGTCCTGACTTTC. This translates into CASTAGTGSSGANVLTF. The whole variable domain, remainder taken from reference TRBV27 and TRBJ2-6, is EAQVTQNPRYLITVTGKKLTVTCSQNMNHEYMSWYRQDPGLGLRQIYYSMNVEVTDKGDVPEGYKVSRKEKRNFPLILESPSPNQTSLYFCASTAGTGSSGANVLTFGAGSRLTVL.

The chain combines TRBV7-8 with TRBJ1-4, with D possibly being TRBD1 (6 bases). CDR1 is SGHVS and CDR2 is FQNEAQ in the germline V gene. The ends were cut back, 1 base at V and 8 bases at J, with 17 bases in the middle. The CDR3 is 16 amino acids. CDR3 DNA sequence: TGTGCCAGCAGCTTAGGATGGACAGTATCCTCCGAAAAACTGTTTTTT. It specifies CASSLGWTVSSEKLFF.

J is TRBJ1-2 and V is TRBV5-1; a weak D match, TRBD1 (5 bases). This CDR3 comprises 12 residues. The germline V gene has CDR1 SGHRS and CDR2 YFSETQ. V was cut by 7 bases and J by 6 bases, with 13 bases left in between. This chain's CDR3 is CASRAGGNGYTF. The CDR3 nucleotides read TGCGCCAGCCGGGCGGGGGGAAATGGCTACACCTTC.

The V call is TRBV6-4, the J call TRBJ2-5, with 7 bases identical to TRBD1. The J call may be incorrect, as the DNA end agrees better with TRBJ2-7. Germline CDR1 MRHNA, CDR2 SNTAGT. CDR3 length: 14 amino acids. The CDR3 loop reads CASSDSNRGYEQYF. CDR3 DNA: TGTGCCAGCAGTGACTCGAACAGGGGCTACGAGCAGTACTTC.

V usage is TRBV5-8 and J usage is TRBJ1-4; maybe TRBD1 (6 bases). The CDR3 is 15 amino acids. Trimming cost V 5 bases and J 7 bases, with 18 bases left between them. Germline CDR1 SGHTS, CDR2 YDEGEE. CDR3 region: CASSSQGREGEKLFF. For the CDR3, the DNA is TGTGCCAGCAGTTCACAGGGAAGGGAGGGTGAAAAACTGTTTTTT.

The chain is built from TRBV5-4 and TRBJ2-7, with 8 bases that match TRBD2. The CDR3 has 13 residues. After removal of 4 bases from V and 7 bases from J, the junction contained 7 bases not matched to a gene. Germline loops: CDR1 SGHNT, CDR2 YYREEE (reference sequence). Written as DNA, the CDR3 is TGTGCCAGCAGCCCGGGGGGGCGTCGAGAGCAGTACTTC. Translating it yields CASSPGGRREQYF.

This chain uses TRBV5-4 with TRBJ2-4, with a possible D match to TRBD2 (6 bases). Germline V gene lookup returns CDR1 SGHNT and CDR2 YYREEE (reference sequence). This CDR3 has 14 residues. V was shortened by 4 bases and J by 7 bases, with 15 bases between the two germline ends. The CDR3: CASSPGRERNIQYF. CDR3 sequence (DNA): TGTGCCAGCAGCCCCGGCCGGGAGCGGAACATTCAGTACTTC. Supplemented by reference TRBV5-4 and TRBJ2-4, the full variable domain reads ETGVTQSPTHLIKTRGQQVTLRCSSQSGHNTVSWYQQALGQGPQFIFQYYREEENGRGNFPPRFSGLQFPNYSSELNVNALELDDSALYLCASSPGRERNIQYFGAGTRLSVL.